These 8 T cell receptor beta chains share one sample of origin, sequenced in a study of post-analysis software for immune sequencing data. General study findings and limits: Patients showed TRBV5-6, TRBV5-1 and TRBV20-1 among roughly five TRBV segments more frequent than in controls.

Antigen specificity for these receptors is unknown. The TCR beta cDNA libraries contained unique molecular identifiers. TCRdb reanalysed the PCR reads using MiXCR and keeps one entry per CDR3 protein. Found here are more than 500,000 distinct CDR3 sequences, around 31% of them singletons; the top ten hold approximately 6%. Sequencing was performed on blood. All receptors come from a girl aged 2-17 years with multiple sclerosis.

The chain has TRBV12-3 or TRBV12-4 and TRBJ2-7, with 8 bases identical to TRBD1. The length of the CDR3 is 15 residues. V shed 5 bases and J 4 bases; nucleotides not matched to a gene: 10. The CDR3 reads CASSTHGQGPYEQYF. The CDR3 nucleotides read TGTGCCAGCAGTACACATGGACAGGGTCCATACGAGCAGTACTTC.

This clonotype was recorded a few times. The gene calls are TRBV2 and TRBJ2-7; D not resolved. Between the trimmed V and J ends, which lost 0 bases and 3 bases, there was a span of 9 bases. In germline, CDR1 is SNHLY, CDR2 FYNNEI. The CDR3 loop spans 14 amino acids. CDR3 in amino acids: CASSEATDFYEQYF. The CDR3 coding sequence is TGTGCCAGCAGTGAAGCAACAGACTTCTACGAGCAGTACTTC.

The chain couples TRBV5-1 to TRBJ1-1; D remains ambiguous. Germline V gene data show CDR1 as SGHRS and CDR2 as YFSETQ. V gave up 2 bases and J gave up 0 bases, with 8 bases separating them. The CDR3 has 14 amino acids. Here the CDR3 DNA reads TGCGCCAGCAGCTTAAACGGCATGAACACTGAAGCTTTCTTT. This codes for CASSLNGMNTEAFF.

This clonotype was picked up many times. The V and J genes are TRBV7-8 and TRBJ2-7; 9 bases are a match to TRBD1. Germline assignment: CDR1 SGHVS and CDR2 FQNEAQ. This CDR3 comprises 13 residues. V lost 5 bases and J lost 10; bases outside the gene matches: 9. CDR3 nucleotide sequence: TGTGCCAGCAGCACTCCGGGACAGGGACCCCAGTACTTC. It codes for CASSTPGQGPQYF. The full variable domain, its missing parts supplied by reference TRBV7-8 and TRBJ2-7, is GAGVSQSPRYKVAKRGQDVALRCDPISGHVSLFWYQQALGQGPEFLTYFQNEAQLDKSGLPSDRFFAERPEGSVSTLKIQRTQQEDSAVYLCASSTPGQGPQYFGPGTRLTVT.

This clonotype showed up just a few times. This CDR3 reads CASSLTGGLASDTQYF. CDR3 sequence (DNA): TGTGCCAGCAGCTTAACCGGGGGACTAGCATCAGATACGCAGTATTTT. V gene TRBV7-3 combines with J gene TRBJ2-3, with TRBD2 matching over 9 bases. V shed 0 bases and J 4 bases; nucleotides not matched to a gene: 5. CDR1 SGHTA and CDR2 FQGTGA come from the germline V gene. CDR3 size: 16 residues.

This clonotype has more than one count but fewer than ten. The genes are TRBV3-1 and TRBJ1-2; a possible D gene is TRBD1 (6 bases). V dropped 3 bases and J dropped 4 bases, with 12 bases sitting between them. Germline V gene data show CDR1 as LGHDT and CDR2 as YNNKEL (reference sequence). CDR3 size: 14 residues. CDR3 sequence: CASSHRTGIYGYTF. The DNA for the CDR3 is TGTGCCAGCAGCCACCGAACAGGGATCTATGGCTACACCTTC.

This clonotype was seen only a few times. The V and J genes are TRBV7-9 and TRBJ2-7, with 10 bases matching TRBD2. The tail of the sequence fits TRBJ2-5 better, so the J call may be wrong. CDR1 and CDR2 (germline): SEHNR, FQNEAQ (reference sequence). The CDR3 runs to 15 residues. The CDR3 DNA is TGTGCCAGCAGCCGCTGGACTAGCGGTGGAGAGACCCAGTACTTC. Translated: CASSRWTSGGETQYF.

This clonotype showed up just a few times. CDR3 sequence reads: CASSPTGGENYGYTF. The CDR3 bases are TGCGCCAGCAGCCCGACAGGCGGGGAAAACTATGGCTACACCTTC. V is TRBV5-1 and J is TRBJ1-2; weak D call: TRBD1 (6 bases). In germline, CDR1 is SGHRS, CDR2 YFSETQ. The V gene lost 4 bases and the J gene lost 2 bases, with 15 bases spanning the gap. The CDR3 has 15 amino acids.